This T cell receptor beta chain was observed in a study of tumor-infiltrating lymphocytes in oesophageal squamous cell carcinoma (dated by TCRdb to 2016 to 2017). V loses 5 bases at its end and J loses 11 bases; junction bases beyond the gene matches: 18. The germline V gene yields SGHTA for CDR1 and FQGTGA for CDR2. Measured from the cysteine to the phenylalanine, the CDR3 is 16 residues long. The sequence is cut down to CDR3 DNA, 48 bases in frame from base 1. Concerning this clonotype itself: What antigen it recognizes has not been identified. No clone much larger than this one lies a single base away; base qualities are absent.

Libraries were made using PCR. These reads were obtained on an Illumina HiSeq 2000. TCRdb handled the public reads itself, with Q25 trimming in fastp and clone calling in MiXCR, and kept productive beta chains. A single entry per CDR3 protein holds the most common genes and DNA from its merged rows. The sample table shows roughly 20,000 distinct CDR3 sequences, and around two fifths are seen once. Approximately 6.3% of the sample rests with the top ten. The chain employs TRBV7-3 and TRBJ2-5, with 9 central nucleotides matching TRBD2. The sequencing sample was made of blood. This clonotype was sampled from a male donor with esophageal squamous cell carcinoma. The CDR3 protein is CASSRKAGGPRDEQYF. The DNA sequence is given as TGTGCCAGCAGCCGCAAGGCGGGGGGGCCAAGGGATGAGCAGTACTTC.